A single sample gave rise to the 18 T cell receptor beta chains below, sequenced in a study of T cells in Graves' hyperthyroidism and ophthalmopathy. From RNA transcripts, TCR beta CDR3 regions were amplified. A first-round RT-PCR of the TCR CDR3 used the HTBI primer set. TCRdb called the multiplex PCR reads again in MiXCR, with one record for every CDR3 protein. The profile shows more than 300,000 distinct CDR3 sequences, about 14% of them singletons. The sample consisted of blood. Receptor source: a woman in her 30s with Graves' hyperthyroidism.

This clonotype showed up many times. The chain joins TRBV5-8 to TRBJ2-3; D gene uncertain. This CDR3 has 17 residues. The V end lost 1 base, the J end lost 0 bases, and 15 bases lay between the germline ends. In germline, CDR1 is SGHTS, CDR2 YDEGEE. DNA of the CDR3: TGTGCCAGCAGCTTGTTTTCCTTTTCAGCTAGCACAGATACGCAGTATTTT. It codes for CASSLFSFSASTDTQYF.

This clonotype showed up many times. The rearrangement joins TRBV28 to TRBJ1-5; the D gene is possibly TRBD1 (5 bases). CDR3 length: 14 residues. Deletions cut 6 bases from V and 4 bases from J, with 13 bases between. Germline V gene sequence: CDR1 MDHEN, CDR2 SYDVKM. As DNA, the CDR3 is TGTGCCAGCAGCCCGCAGGGTGAAAATCAGCCCCAGCATTTT. Encoded protein: CASSPQGENQPQHF. Complete variable domain (other parts from reference TRBV28 and TRBJ1-5): DVKVTQSSRYLVKRTGEKVFLECVQDMDHENMFWYRQDPGLGLRLIYFSYDVKMKEKGDIPEGYSVSREKKERFSLILESASTNQTSMYLCASSPQGENQPQHFGDGTRLSIL.

This clonotype turned up a few times. This rearrangement joins TRBV6-1 to TRBJ2-1, with 8 positions matching TRBD1. The CDR3 runs 14 residues. Losses at the gene ends were 6 bases for V and 10 bases for J; bases not matched to a gene: 11. Germline V gene lookup returns CDR1 MNHNS and CDR2 SASEGT. Here the CDR3 reads CASSRYGQGREQFF. In DNA form, the CDR3 reads TGTGCCAGCAGCCGCTACGGACAGGGCAGGGAGCAGTTCTTC.

This clonotype was counted between two and nine times. The V and J genes are TRBV20-1 and TRBJ2-7; D is undetermined. V lost 0 bases and J lost 3, with 12 bases in between. This CDR3 is built from 14 residues. Germline assignment: CDR1 DFQATT and CDR2 SNEGSKA (reference sequence). Here the CDR3 reads CSAREGKDGYEQYF. DNA of the CDR3: TGCAGTGCTAGAGAAGGGAAGGACGGCTACGAGCAGTACTTC.

This clonotype occurred a few times. The chain carries TRBV6-1 and TRBJ1-5, with 8 bases that match TRBD1. CDR1 and CDR2 from the germline V gene are MNHNS and SASEGT. After removal of 10 bases from V and 3 bases from J, the junction contained 17 bases not matched to a gene. This CDR3 comprises 17 residues. CDR3 residues: CATTKTSKTGDNQPQHF. For the CDR3, the DNA is TGTGCCACCACGAAGACCTCAAAGACAGGGGACAATCAGCCCCAGCATTTT.

The V call is TRBV4-2, the J call TRBJ2-7; 7 nucleotides align to TRBD2. Germline V gives CDR1 LGHNA, CDR2 YNFKEQ. The CDR3 totals 14 residues. With 3 bases clipped from V and 3 bases from J, the junction kept 5 bases outside the gene matches. The CDR3 here is CASSQHERGYEQYF. The CDR3 DNA sequence: TGTGCCAGCAGCCAGCATGAGCGGGGCTACGAGCAGTACTTC.

This clonotype was observed many times. The genes are TRBV28 and TRBJ2-3; 8 positions match TRBD1. V was clipped by 2 bases and J by 2 bases; unmatched bases: 15. Germline assignment: CDR1 MDHEN and CDR2 SYDVKM. CDR3 length equals 19 residues. The CDR3 DNA is TGTGCCAGCAGTTTAGACCGGACAGGGAGGCCCCAAGCCACAGATACGCAGTATTTT. Amino acid sequence: CASSLDRTGRPQATDTQYF.

The chain is built from TRBV6-6 and TRBJ2-2, with 9 bases lining up with TRBD1. Trimming cost V 0 bases and J 6 bases; bases outside gene matches: 8. There are 17 residues in the CDR3. Germline-derived CDR1 and CDR2 are MNHNY and SVGAGI (reference sequence). CDR3 amino acids: CASSYSTGGAPSGELFF. The CDR3 bases are TGTGCCAGCAGTTACTCCACAGGGGGCGCCCCGTCCGGGGAGCTGTTTTTT.

This clonotype has a count of ten or more. V usage is TRBV28 and J usage is TRBJ2-1; D not resolved. Germline values: CDR1 MDHEN, CDR2 SYDVKM. Trimming took off 6 bases at V and 3 bases at J, with 9 bases between the two ends. The length of the CDR3 is 13 residues. DNA for the CDR3: TGTGCCAGCAGCCCCTCGGTCTACAATGAGCAGTTCTTC. It codes for CASSPSVYNEQFF.

This clonotype was counted between two and nine times. This chain connects TRBV10-3 to TRBJ1-1; perhaps TRBD1 as D (6 bases). CDR1 ENHRY and CDR2 SYGVKD come from the germline V gene. The CDR3 is 15 residues long. Deletions cut 2 bases from V and 1 base from J, with 11 bases between. CDR3 region: CAISENPTGNTEAFF. The CDR3 nucleotides are TGTGCCATCAGTGAGAACCCGACAGGGAACACTGAAGCTTTCTTT.

The table lists this clonotype with many counts. This chain connects TRBV29-1 to TRBJ1-1, with D unresolved. The germline V gene has CDR1 SQVTM and CDR2 ANQGSEA. CDR3 length: 11 amino acids. Trimming removed 1 base from V and 10 bases from J, with 10 bases in between. DNA for the CDR3: TGCAGCGTTGAAGGGGTCGTCGGAGCTTTCTTT. This translates into CSVEGVVGAFF.

This clonotype was observed many times. V and J are TRBV6-1 and TRBJ2-7; TRBD2 matches 11 bases. CDR3 length: 13 residues. CDR1 is MNHNS and CDR2 is SASEGT in the germline V gene. After removal of 6 bases from V and 6 bases from J, the junction contained 4 bases not matched to a gene. CDR3 protein: CASSTSGSGEQYF. In DNA form, the CDR3 reads TGTGCCAGCAGCACTAGCGGGAGTGGCGAGCAGTACTTC.

This clonotype has ten or more counts. This chain uses TRBV2 with TRBJ1-6, with a possible D match to TRBD1 (5 bases). CDR3 length: 15 residues. Germline V gene sequence: CDR1 SNHLY, CDR2 FYNNEI. Trimming took off 3 bases at V and 5 bases at J, with 11 bases between the two ends. CDR3 DNA: TGTGCCAGCAGTGAGCGGTCGGACAATAATTCACCCCTCCACTTT. As protein: CASSERSDNNSPLHF.

This clonotype occurred many times. V usage is TRBV7-9 and J usage is TRBJ1-2; D uncertain. The CDR3 length is 13 residues. Germline V gene lookup returns CDR1 SEHNR and CDR2 FQNEAQ (reference sequence). V lost 1 base and J lost 3, with 6 bases in between. The CDR3 nucleotides read TGTGCCAGCAGCTTAGGGACGGACTATGGCTACACCTTC. Protein sequence: CASSLGTDYGYTF.

This clonotype was counted ten times or more. The chain carries TRBV6-1 and TRBJ2-1; 8 bases are a match to TRBD2. Germline V lookup: CDR1 MNHNS, CDR2 SASEGT. Losses at the gene ends were 7 bases for V and 4 bases for J; bases not matched to a gene: 6. The CDR3 length is 14 residues. CDR3 nucleotides: TGTGCCAGCATGTCTAGCGGGCTTTACAATGAGCAGTTCTTC. This codes for CASMSSGLYNEQFF.

This clonotype came up many times. V and J are TRBV12-3 or TRBV12-4 and TRBJ2-1, with D maybe TRBD2 (5 bases). V was clipped by 6 bases and J by 8 bases, with 20 bases between them. The CDR3 is made up of 15 amino acids. The CDR3 DNA sequence: TGTGCCAGCAGCCGCCGGGAAAACCTTGGCGATGAGCAGTTCTTC. Its translation is CASSRRENLGDEQFF.

The gene calls are TRBV5-6 and TRBJ2-7; TRBD1 is a possible D gene (5 bases). Germline V gene data show CDR1 as SGHDT and CDR2 as YYEEEE. Trimming cost V 3 bases and J 4 bases, with 11 bases left between them. The CDR3 extends over 13 amino acids. The CDR3 sequence is CASSYRGGYEQYF. Written as DNA, the CDR3 is TGTGCCAGCAGCTATAGGGGCGGATACGAGCAGTACTTC.

This clonotype was picked up a small number of times. V is TRBV18 and J is TRBJ2-7; possible D gene TRBD2, 6 bases. This CDR3 is 16 amino acids long. Trimming pared 3 bases from V and 3 bases from J, leaving 18 bases between. Germline loops: CDR1 KGHSH, CDR2 LQKENI. The CDR3 sequence: CASSPLAVGGLYEQYF. The CDR3 DNA reads as TGTGCCAGCTCACCGCTTGCAGTTGGGGGACTCTACGAGCAGTACTTC.